This T cell receptor (beta chain) was identified during a study of blood T cell repertoires in COVID-19 (dated by TCRdb to the early 2020s). For context, the study as a whole: Collaborator samples came from the United States, Italy and Spain and covered acute and convalescent phases of COVID-19. The prospective study material was composed of cDNA or gDNA derived from T cells, B-cell-depleted T cells, or PBMCs. Subjects who had been exposed to COVID-19, were actively infected with it, or had recovered from it provided the deeply sampled blood TCRbeta repertoires that made up the dataset. The repertoires were released in a freely available public database intended as a resource for research on the immune response to SARS-CoV-2. Samples were obtained from the ongoing ImmuneRACE study (first 160 participants) and from over a thousand subjects provided by 6 global collaborators. The sample metadata nearly always contained a de-identified subject ID, COVID-19 status, age in years and sex. Where available, HLA class I and class II types were obtained from metadata supplied by the sample provider rather than from assay-based typing.

Whole blood was collected in K2EDTA tubes by collaborating institutions according to the institutions' own protocols. For TCRbeta analysis, collaborator samples were shipped as frozen whole blood, as isolated PBMCs, or as DNA extracted from either sample type. For this chain, trimming is 4 bases at the V end and 4 bases at the J end, and the number of junction bases without a gene match is 12. The CDR3 runs 16 amino acids, cysteine and phenylalanine included. The entry retains the CDR3 DNA only, 48 bases that are in frame from base 1. According to the germline V gene, CDR1 reads LGHNT and CDR2 reads FRNRAP. TCRbeta CDR3 regions were amplified from genomic DNA using the immunoSEQ Assay, a bias-controlled multiplex PCR. Per the source publication's procedure: The number of nucleated cells in each sample was estimated by amplification of reference gene primers within the assay. To quantify the absolute abundance of each unique TCRbeta CDR3 rearrangement, sequence reads were collapsed and filtered. Productive Simpson clonality was computed per sample as the square root of Simpson's diversity index over productive rearrangements. The table was pulled from immuneACCESS by TCRdb, which kept in-frame rearrangements only. Such tables lose some clones; where checked, under half of the loss comes from unresolved V genes, and the rest has no known cause. That table supplies the V and J calls and clone size; D and trimming were determined from the DNA. The sample contains some 160,000 clones, roughly 90% of them found a single time. 2.5% to 3% of the sample is in the top ten clones.

A note on this clone: Its target antigen remains unknown. The record has no base qualities; no much larger clone is one base away.

General conclusions and limits of the study: The amount of clinical and demographic metadata varied by source and participant and was provided uncurated.

The receptor chain draws on TRBV12-5 and TRBJ1-2; 7 bases in the middle match TRBD1. The sample consisted of peripheral blood. This TCR was recovered from a man aged 60 to 69 with acute or convalescent COVID-19. The nucleotide sequence reads as follows: TGTGCTAGTGGTTGGGGACAGCTCCTAGTCGGCTATGGCTACACCTTC. Its protein product is CASGWGQLLVGYGYTF.